The 32 T cell receptor beta chains below were found in one sample sequenced in a study of T cells in Graves' hyperthyroidism and ophthalmopathy. RNA transcripts served as the template for amplifying TCR beta CDR3 regions. A first-round RT-PCR of the TCR CDR3 used the HTBI primer set. MiXCR was run by TCRdb on the multiplex PCR reads, yielding one entry per CDR3 protein. The table has some 510,000 distinct CDR3 sequences, less than 25% seen once. The sample was blood. The receptors stem from a man younger than 30 with Graves' hyperthyroidism.

This clonotype was seen ten or more times. This chain joins TRBV6-1 and TRBJ2-7; the match to TRBD2 covers 8 bases. CDR1 and CDR2 from the germline V gene are MNHNS and SASEGT. With V trimmed by 2 bases and J by 0 bases, 0 bases remained unmatched. The CDR3 runs to 14 residues. The CDR3 DNA reads TGTGCCAGCAGTGAAACTAGCGGCTCCTACGAGCAGTACTTC. This translates into CASSETSGSYEQYF.

This clonotype was counted a few times. This rearrangement joins TRBV19 to TRBJ1-6; no definite D call. CDR1 is LNHDA and CDR2 is SQIVND in the germline V gene (reference sequence). The CDR3 totals 16 residues. The germline V and J ends were trimmed by 5 bases and 6 bases, with 17 bases remaining between them. The CDR3 nucleotides read TGTGCCAGTAGTCCTGGGAGCAGGTTGGGTAATTCACCCCTCCACTTT. Residues: CASSPGSRLGNSPLHF. The whole variable domain, filled in from reference TRBV19 and TRBJ1-6, reads DGGITQSPKYLFRKEGQNVTLSCEQNLNHDAMYWYRQDPGQGLRLIYYSQIVNDFQKGDIAEGYSVSREKKESFPLTVTSAQKNPTAFYLCASSPGSRLGNSPLHFGNGTRLTVT.

The chain recombines TRBV9 with TRBJ1-1; the D gene is possibly TRBD1 (6 bases). The CDR3 runs 16 residues. CDR1 SGDLS and CDR2 YYNGEE come from the germline V gene. V shed 3 bases and J shed 1 base, with 16 bases lying between them. Here the CDR3 DNA reads TGTGCCAGCAGCGCCTCGGGGAGGGGGGCGAACACTGAAGCTTTCTTT. It yields the protein CASSASGRGANTEAFF. Full variable domain (remainder filled in from reference TRBV9 and TRBJ1-1): DSGVTQTPKHLITATGQRVTLRCSPRSGDLSVYWYQQSLDQGLQFLIQYYNGEERAKGNILERFSAQQFPDLHSELNLSSLELGDSALYFCASSASGRGANTEAFFGQGTRLTVV.

This clonotype appeared many times. This chain links TRBV27 with TRBJ1-1; 8 nucleotides match TRBD1. The V gene's germline CDR1 is MNHEY and CDR2 SMNVEV (reference sequence). There are 15 residues in the CDR3. The ends lost 3 bases at V and 1 base at J; junction bases unmatched: 4. CDR3 residues: CASSFSDRGNTEAFF. The CDR3 nucleotides are TGTGCCAGCAGTTTTTCCGACAGGGGGAACACTGAAGCTTTCTTT.

This clonotype was detected many times. V is TRBV6-5 and J is TRBJ2-6; 8 bases are a match to TRBD1. V trimming: 4 bases; J trimming: 1 base; junction bases outside the gene matches: 6. The CDR3 sequence is 17 residues long. Germline assignment: CDR1 MNHEY and CDR2 SVGAGI. For the CDR3, the DNA is TGTGCCAGCAGTTCCGGGACAGGTGTTTCTGGGGCCAACGTCCTGACTTTC. This sequence encodes CASSSGTGVSGANVLTF.

J is TRBJ2-5 and V is TRBV5-1, with no clear D. Deletions cut 1 base from V and 2 bases from J, with 6 bases between. This CDR3 contains 13 residues. CDR1 and CDR2 (germline): SGHRS, YFSETQ. In nucleotides, the CDR3 is TGCGCCAGCAGCTTGACCATTCAAGAGACCCAGTACTTC. This sequence encodes CASSLTIQETQYF.

This clonotype was seen at least ten times. The chain uses TRBV12-3 or TRBV12-4 and TRBJ1-2; D remains ambiguous. The CDR3 has 13 amino acids. The ends were cut back, 3 bases at V and 4 bases at J, with 9 bases in the middle. CDR3 protein: CASSLVGLYGYTF. CDR3 nucleotides: TGTGCCAGCAGTTTGGTCGGCCTCTATGGCTACACCTTC.

The chain links TRBV29-1 to TRBJ1-3; D remains unclear. V lost 7 bases to trimming and J lost 2 bases, with 15 bases between them. Germline V gene lookup returns CDR1 SQVTM and CDR2 ANQGSEA. The CDR3 runs to 14 residues. The CDR3 loop is CSGRRGGPGNTIYF. The DNA for the CDR3 is TGCAGCGGGCGTAGAGGAGGTCCTGGAAACACCATATATTTT.

This clonotype was seen many times. The J gene is TRBJ1-2, the V gene TRBV13, with D perhaps TRBD1 (5 bases). V shed 4 bases and J shed 3 bases, with 15 bases lying between them. The CDR3 length is 15 residues. The V gene's germline CDR1 is PRHDT and CDR2 FYEKMQ (reference sequence). CDR3 in DNA: TGTGCCAGCAGCTCCGGGGATAGGGACCACTATGGCTACACCTTC. As protein: CASSSGDRDHYGYTF. The full variable domain, rest sourced from reference TRBV13 and TRBJ1-2, is AAGVIQSPRHLIKEKRETATLKCYPIPRHDTVYWYQQGPGQDPQFLISFYEKMQSDKGSIPDRFSAQQFSDYHSELNMSSLELGDSALYFCASSSGDRDHYGYTFGSGTRLTVV.

This clonotype was counted at least ten times. V and J are TRBV12-3 or TRBV12-4 and TRBJ1-1, with TRBD1 as a possible D gene (5 bases). Trimming took 1 base from V and 0 from J, leaving 18 bases between them. The CDR3 runs 18 residues. The CDR3 DNA sequence: TGTGCCAGCAGTTTAGGGCACCCATGGAGGGGCATGAACACTGAAGCTTTCTTT. Translating gives CASSLGHPWRGMNTEAFF.

The genes are TRBV11-1 and TRBJ2-7; 9 bases map to TRBD1. V shed 7 bases, J shed 6 bases, and the junction held 16 bases outside the gene matches. CDR1 is SGHAT and CDR2 is FQDESV in the germline V gene (reference sequence). The CDR3 extends over 16 amino acids. This CDR3 reads CASNPAAGQGFSEQYF. In nucleotides, the CDR3 is TGTGCCAGCAACCCAGCCGCGGGACAGGGTTTCTCCGAGCAGTACTTC.

This clonotype was recorded a few times. The V call is TRBV12-3 or TRBV12-4, the J call TRBJ1-5, with D unclear. The CDR3 length is 15 residues. The V end was cut by 3 bases, the J end by 5 bases, with 14 bases between. This CDR3 is CASSFDAPTDQPQHF. In DNA form, the CDR3 reads TGTGCCAGCAGTTTTGACGCCCCGACGGATCAGCCCCAGCATTTT.

The chain links TRBV30 to TRBJ2-2, with a weak D call TRBD2 (6 bases). The CDR3 has 15 residues. Germline V gene lookup returns CDR1 GTSNPN and CDR2 SVGIG (reference sequence). V was pared by 3 bases and J by 3 bases, with 14 bases between. CDR3 sequence reads: CAWSTSGEDTGELFF. The CDR3 nucleotides read TGTGCCTGGAGCACCTCCGGGGAGGACACCGGGGAGCTGTTTTTT.

The chain carries TRBV2 and TRBJ1-1; tentatively, D is TRBD1 (6 bases). The CDR3 is 14 residues long. Germline V gene lookup returns CDR1 SNHLY and CDR2 FYNNEI. V shed 6 bases and J shed 7 bases, with 18 bases lying between them. The chain's CDR3 is CASREDRARIEAFF. For the CDR3, the DNA is TGTGCCAGCAGGGAGGACAGAGCCCGGATTGAAGCTTTCTTT.

A few counts support this clonotype. CDR3 in amino acids: CASSSTGPGYGYTF. In DNA form, the CDR3 reads TGTGCCAGCAGTTCCACCGGACCCGGCTATGGCTACACCTTC. The genes are TRBV12-3 or TRBV12-4 and TRBJ1-2; no firm D call. The length of the CDR3 is 14 residues. Trimming left V 4 bases short and J 4 bases short, with 13 bases between.

This chain connects TRBV12-3 or TRBV12-4 to TRBJ2-7, with D perhaps TRBD2 (5 bases). V gave up 6 bases and J gave up 6 bases, with 12 bases separating them. The CDR3 runs 12 residues. The CDR3 reads CASRLGKSEQYF. CDR3 in DNA: TGTGCCAGCAGACTAGGGAAGAGCGAGCAGTACTTC.

This clonotype was detected ten times or more. The chain carries TRBV30 and TRBJ2-5; a weak D match, TRBD1 (6 bases). V was cut by 2 bases and J by 4 bases, with 8 bases left in between. The CDR3 totals 12 residues. Germline values: CDR1 GTSNPN, CDR2 SVGIG (reference sequence). The DNA for the CDR3 is TGTGCCTGGAGTCGGACAGTAGAGACCCAGTACTTC. Translated: CAWSRTVETQYF.

As concerns this clonotype: A much more abundant neighbour one base away suggests this may be a read error. This chain connects TRBV6-2 or TRBV6-3 to TRBJ1-2; 8 positions match TRBD1. The CDR3 consists of 16 residues. The V gene's germline CDR1 is MNHEY and CDR2 SVGEGT. V dropped 8 bases and J dropped 2; count of bases not matched to a gene: 13. CDR3 DNA sequence: TGTGCCAGCTGTACCCAGACAGGGGCGGGCAACTATGGCTACACCTTC. This sequence encodes CASCTQTGAGNYGYTF.

This clonotype qualifies as medium-sized. The chain carries TRBV12-3 or TRBV12-4 and TRBJ1-2; TRBD1 might be the D (5 bases). The CDR3 consists of 13 residues. Trimming cost V 7 bases and J 2 bases, with 11 bases left between them. CDR3 sequence: CASTDSVNYGYTF. In DNA form, the CDR3 reads TGTGCCAGCACCGACAGCGTCAACTATGGCTACACCTTC.

This clonotype came up many times. The chain carries TRBV6-1 and TRBJ1-1; no reliable D call. The CDR3 runs 11 residues. The germline V and J ends were trimmed by 6 bases and 5 bases, with 7 bases remaining between them. CDR1 is MNHNS and CDR2 is SASEGT in the germline V gene. In DNA, the CDR3 is TGTGCCAGCAGGGCCCAGACTGAAGCTTTCTTT. Translating it yields CASRAQTEAFF.

The CDR3 DNA sequence: TGTGCCAGCAGCATACGGGACAGGGAAGAAGCTTTCTTT. This sequence encodes CASSIRDREEAFF. The genes are TRBV6-1 and TRBJ1-1, with 9 bases aligning to TRBD1. Germline V lookup: CDR1 MNHNS, CDR2 SASEGT. CDR3 length: 13 amino acids. Trimming cost V 6 bases and J 8 bases; bases outside gene matches: 7.

V usage is TRBV27 and J usage is TRBJ2-5; D unresolved. V was clipped by 4 bases and J by 9 bases, with 15 bases between them. Germline V gene sequence: CDR1 MNHEY, CDR2 SMNVEV (reference sequence). The CDR3 sequence is 13 residues long. The CDR3 reads CASSYRWPPAQYF. The CDR3 bases are TGTGCCAGCAGTTACCGGTGGCCCCCGGCCCAGTACTTC.

The CDR3 loop reads CASRGQGSYGYTF. CDR3 DNA: TGTGCCAGCAGGGGACAGGGGTCTTATGGCTACACCTTC. The chain combines TRBV2 with TRBJ1-2, with TRBD1 matching 10 bases. Germline V lookup: CDR1 SNHLY, CDR2 FYNNEI. With 6 bases clipped from V and 5 bases from J, the junction kept 3 bases outside the gene matches. CDR3 length: 13 residues.

The sample holds many counts of this clonotype. The CDR3 sequence: CASSSTTGRGNTIYF. The CDR3 DNA follows: TGTGCCAGCAGTTCTACGACAGGGCGGGGAAACACCATATATTTT. This chain links TRBV6-5 with TRBJ1-3; 7 bases map to TRBD1. V shed 4 bases, J shed 4 bases, and the junction held 7 bases outside the gene matches. CDR3 length equals 15 residues. Per germline, CDR1 MNHEY and CDR2 SVGAGI.

This clonotype was counted a few times. The chain couples TRBV7-3 to TRBJ2-4; D is unresolved. Between the trimmed V and J ends, which lost 3 bases and 4 bases, there was a span of 7 bases. The CDR3 extends over 13 amino acids. The germline V gene encodes CDR1 SGHTA and CDR2 FQGTGA. The CDR3 region is CASSLTGKNIQYF. The CDR3 DNA reads as TGTGCCAGCAGCTTGACCGGGAAAAACATTCAGTACTTC.

This clonotype was counted between two and nine times. The chain couples TRBV5-1 to TRBJ1-2; D is possibly TRBD1 (5 bases). V dropped 0 bases and J dropped 0 bases, with 24 bases sitting between them. The CDR3 is 20 amino acids. CDR1 and CDR2 from the germline V gene are SGHRS and YFSETQ. The CDR3 region is CASSLGFPGRRKLTNYGYTF. The CDR3 DNA sequence: TGCGCCAGCAGCTTGGGTTTTCCGGGACGCCGGAAGCTAACTAACTATGGCTACACCTTC. The variable domain in full, with the rest retrieved from reference TRBV5-1 and TRBJ1-2, is KAGVTQTPRYLIKTRGQQVTLSCSPISGHRSVSWYQQTPGQGLQFLFEYFSETQRNKGNFPGRFSGRQFSNSRSEMNVSTLELGDSALYLCASSLGFPGRRKLTNYGYTFGSGTRLTVV.

The sample holds many counts of this clonotype. The chain employs TRBV2 and TRBJ2-2, with D hard to call. The CDR3 contains 11 residues. Trimming stripped 6 bases from V and 9 bases from J, with 8 bases between. Germline V lookup: CDR1 SNHLY, CDR2 FYNNEI. This CDR3 reads CASRSARELFF. The CDR3 coding sequence is TGTGCCAGCAGGTCGGCCAGGGAGCTGTTTTTT.

This chain joins TRBV18 and TRBJ1-1, with 8 nucleotides matching TRBD1. Germline V gene lookup returns CDR1 KGHSH and CDR2 LQKENI. V shed 4 bases and J 6 bases; nucleotides not matched to a gene: 13. This CDR3 is 16 amino acids long. The CDR3 DNA is TGTGCCAGCTCACAGAGGACAGGGATTTATTTAGCTGAAGCTTTCTTT. Amino acid sequence: CASSQRTGIYLAEAFF.

This clonotype was found many times. The chain has TRBV2 and TRBJ1-5, with D uncertain. Germline-derived CDR1 and CDR2 are SNHLY and FYNNEI. This CDR3 comprises 13 residues. V lost 1 base, J lost 4 bases, and 5 bases lay in between. CDR3 sequence: CASSEDLNQPQHF. CDR3 nucleotide sequence: TGTGCCAGCAGTGAAGACCTAAATCAGCCCCAGCATTTT.

Ten or more counts support this clonotype. For the CDR3, the DNA is TGTGCCTGGAGTGTACCGGGGACCCCAGGGCGTCAGCCCCAGCATTTT. Translating it yields CAWSVPGTPGRQPQHF. The chain couples TRBV30 to TRBJ1-5; D is perhaps TRBD1 (5 bases). This CDR3 is built from 16 residues. The germline gives CDR1 GTSNPN, CDR2 SVGIG (reference sequence). Between the trimmed V and J ends, which lost 0 bases and 6 bases, there was a span of 18 bases.

V and J are TRBV5-1 and TRBJ2-6; 9 bases line up with TRBD1. This CDR3 has 16 residues. The V gene's germline CDR1 is SGHRS and CDR2 YFSETQ. J gave up 0 bases and V 5 bases, and 3 bases lay outside the gene matches. CDR3 coding DNA: TGCGCCAGCAGGACAGGGGGAGGCTCTGGGGCCAACGTCCTGACTTTC. It codes for CASRTGGGSGANVLTF.

This clonotype was seen many times. The rearrangement links TRBV11-1 to TRBJ2-5, with 7 bases matching TRBD2. This CDR3 spans 14 amino acids. The germline CDR1 and CDR2 sequences are SGHAT and FQDESV (reference sequence). Trimming cost V 4 bases and J 3 bases; bases outside gene matches: 5. The CDR3 is CASSSRAGEETQYF. The CDR3 region has the DNA TGTGCCAGCAGCTCAAGGGCGGGGGAAGAGACCCAGTACTTC.